The present T cell receptor beta chain was sequenced within a study of memory CD4+ T cells and cytomegalovirus serostatus. Worth noting for this clone: What it binds is not known.

Whole-study findings and limits: A US-trained random forest predicted CMV serostatus with median AUC around 0.91. Each of around 69 CMV-associated TCRbeta sequences occurred in one to five individuals.

V was trimmed by 1 base and J by 4 bases, leaving 7 bases between them. Germline V gives CDR1 SGHTA, CDR2 FQGNSA. The CDR3 extends over 13 amino acids. The sort gate was single viable CD3+CD4+CD8-CD45RO+ cells for memory CD4+ T cells. CD4+ T cells were isolated by positive magnetic selection. Authors' methods: Out-of-frame sequences were removed, leaving roughly 2.1 million distinct TCRbeta sequences. TCRdb keeps only in-frame clones here, not all; method: immunoSEQ multiplex PCR. That table gives V, J and clone size, and the DNA gave D and trimming. This repertoire shows about 41,000 clones, 75% to 85% found once; its top ten account for approximately 0.8%.

The J gene is TRBJ2-5, the V gene TRBV7-2; D may be TRBD2 (6 bases). The sequenced sample consisted of memory CD4+ T cells from blood. This TCR came from an adult in good health and CMV-seronegative. In nucleotides, the CDR3 is TGTGCCAGCAGCTTAGGACTAGTAGAGACCCAGTACTTC. Translating gives CASSLGLVETQYF.